This note documents a single T cell receptor beta chain sequence. This entry is derived from a study of identical twins. One entry per CDR3 protein results from TCRdb running MiXCR on the 5' RACE reads. The profile covers hundreds of thousands of distinct CDR3 sequences, with approximately 21% appearing a single time and around 4.5% taken by the ten largest. The sample was also reused in another study, on T cells expressing NK-cell markers.

Material for sequencing was PBMCs. The source is a woman between 18 and 29 years old in good health.

The CDR3 spells CASSRQANEQFF. The CDR3 DNA is TGTGCCAGCAGTCGACAGGCCAATGAGCAGTTCTTC. The chain links TRBV12-3 or TRBV12-4 to TRBJ2-1; D perhaps matches TRBD1 (6 bases). Trimming took 5 bases from V and 6 from J, leaving 8 bases between them. The CDR3 consists of 12 residues.